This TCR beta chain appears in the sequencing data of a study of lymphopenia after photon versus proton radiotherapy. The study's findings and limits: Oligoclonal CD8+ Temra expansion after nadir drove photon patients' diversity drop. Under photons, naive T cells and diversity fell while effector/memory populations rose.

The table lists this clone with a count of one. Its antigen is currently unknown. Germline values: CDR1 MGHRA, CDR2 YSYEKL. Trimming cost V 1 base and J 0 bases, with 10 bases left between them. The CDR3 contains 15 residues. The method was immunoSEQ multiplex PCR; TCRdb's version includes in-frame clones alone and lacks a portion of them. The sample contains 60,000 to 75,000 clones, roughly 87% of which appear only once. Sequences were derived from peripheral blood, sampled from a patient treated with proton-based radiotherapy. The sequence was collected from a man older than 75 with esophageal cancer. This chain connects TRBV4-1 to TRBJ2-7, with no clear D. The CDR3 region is CASSQGRHISYEQYF. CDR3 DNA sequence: TGCGCCAGCAGCCAAGGGCGACATATCTCCTACGAGCAGTACTTC.